This T cell receptor beta chain was captured by sequencing in a study of molecular identifiers for immune sequencing clone quantification. Broader study findings: Should identical TCR molecules share a barcode, the sizes of highly expanded clones could be underestimated. Clones above 20 RNA copies contained over 98% of effector molecules and under 1% of naive molecules.

Sorted naive CD8 T cells, about 17,000 to 1,000,000, were sequenced from 10%, 30% or 50% RNA. This clonotype was found many times. What it binds is unknown. Germline assignment: CDR1 SNHLY and CDR2 FYNNEI. V was shortened by 3 bases and J by 3 bases, with 21 bases between the two germline ends. This CDR3 contains 19 residues. Methods described previously, with TCR primers listed, were used for bulk TCR libraries. TCRdb independently ran MiXCR on the PCR reads; one entry per CDR3 protein. The table shows some 580,000 distinct CDR3 sequences, with approximately 24% occurring only once. The rearrangement joins TRBV2 to TRBJ2-6; D uncertain. This clonotype originated in a human donor in good health. Some libraries in this study had Jurkat cell RNA spiked in. The sequenced material came from naive CD8+ T cells from blood, with Jurkat cell RNA spiked in. The subset here: FACS-sorted CD8+CD4-CCR7+CD45RA+ naive T cells. The CDR3 spells CASSDLSRTGPGGANVLTF. The CDR3 DNA reads TGTGCCAGCAGTGATCTCTCCAGGACGGGCCCAGGTGGGGCCAACGTCCTGACTTTC.